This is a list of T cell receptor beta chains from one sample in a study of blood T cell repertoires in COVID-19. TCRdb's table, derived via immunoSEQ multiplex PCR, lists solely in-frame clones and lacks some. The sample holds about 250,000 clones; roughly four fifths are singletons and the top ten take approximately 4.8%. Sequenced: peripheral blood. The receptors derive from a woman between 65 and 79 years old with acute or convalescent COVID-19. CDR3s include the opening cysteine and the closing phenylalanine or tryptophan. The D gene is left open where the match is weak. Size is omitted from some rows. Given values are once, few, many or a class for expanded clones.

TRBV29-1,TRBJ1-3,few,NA,CSVEVGGSGNTIYF,TGCAGCGTTGAGGTCGGGGGATCTGGAAACACCATATATTTT
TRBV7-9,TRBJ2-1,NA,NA,CASSLSRAGGNEQFF,TGTGCCAGCAGCTTATCCAGAGCAGGGGGGAATGAGCAGTTCTTC
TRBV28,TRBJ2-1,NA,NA,CASSSLRYEQFF,TGTGCCAGCAGTTCCCTTAGATATGAGCAGTTCTTC
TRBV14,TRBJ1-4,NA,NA,CASSRSPGVDEKLFF,TGTGCCAGCAGCCGATCTCCGGGGGTGGATGAAAAACTGTTTTTT
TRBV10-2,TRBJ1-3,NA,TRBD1,CASSRSGGDGGNTIYF,TGCGCCAGCAGTAGGTCAGGGGGCGATGGAGGAAACACCATATATTTT
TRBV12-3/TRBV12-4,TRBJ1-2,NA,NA,CASSRDTDYGYTF,TGTGCCAGCAGCAGGGACACTGACTATGGCTACACCTTC
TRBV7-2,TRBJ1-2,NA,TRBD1,CASSASTGINYGYTF,TGTGCCAGCAGCGCATCGACAGGGATAAACTATGGCTACACCTTC
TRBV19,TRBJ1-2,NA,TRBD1,CASSNTYSGQGVGYGYTF,TGTGCCAGTAGTAACACCTACTCGGGACAGGGGGTAGGCTATGGCTACACCTTC
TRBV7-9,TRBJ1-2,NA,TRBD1,CASSLFGQGGEGYTF,TGTGCCAGCAGCTTATTCGGACAGGGCGGTGAAGGCTACACCTTC
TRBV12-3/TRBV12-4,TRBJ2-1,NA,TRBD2,CASGGGTGEQFF,TGTGCCAGCGGGGGGGGTACGGGAGAGCAGTTCTTC
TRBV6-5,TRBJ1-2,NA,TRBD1,CASSLTGTYGYTF,TGTGCCAGCAGTTTGACAGGGACCTATGGCTACACCTTC
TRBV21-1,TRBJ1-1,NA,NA,CASSDKLRGLNTEAFF,TGTGCCAGCAGCGACAAGCTCAGGGGGCTGAACACTGAAGCTTTCTTT
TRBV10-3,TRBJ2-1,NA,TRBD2,CAISEPAGARSYNEQFF,TGTGCCATCAGTGAGCCAGCGGGGGCTCGCTCCTACAATGAGCAGTTCTTC
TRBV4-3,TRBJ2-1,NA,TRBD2,CASSEEGGLAGGEQFF,TGCGCCAGCAGCGAAGAGGGCGGACTAGCGGGGGGTGAGCAGTTCTTC
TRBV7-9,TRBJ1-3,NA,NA,CASREGTGNTIYF,TGTGCCAGCAGGGAGGGGACTGGAAACACCATATATTTT
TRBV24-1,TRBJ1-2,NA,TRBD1,CATSDGTGEYYGYTF,TGTGCCACCAGTGATGGGACAGGGGAGTACTATGGCTACACCTTC
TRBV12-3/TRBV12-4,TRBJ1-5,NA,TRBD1,CASSTGQGPQHF,TGTGCCAGCAGTACCGGACAGGGGCCGCAGCATTTT
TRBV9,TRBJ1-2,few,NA,CASSVGSGELGGYTF,TGTGCCAGCAGCGTAGGATCGGGGGAATTAGGCGGCTACACCTTC
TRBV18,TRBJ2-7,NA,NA,CASSPGAGVSYEQYF,TGTGCCAGCTCACCAGGGGCAGGGGTATCCTACGAGCAGTACTTC
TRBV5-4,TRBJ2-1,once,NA,CASSLDRVDEQFF,TGTGCCAGCAGCTTGGACAGGGTGGATGAGCAGTTCTTC
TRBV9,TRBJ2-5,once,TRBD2,CASSEYPLAGGSETQYF,TGTGCCAGCAGCGAATATCCTCTAGCGGGGGGAAGTGAGACCCAGTACTTC
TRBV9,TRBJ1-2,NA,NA,CASSVGGAASSYGYTF,TGTGCCAGCAGCGTAGGCGGGGCAGCTTCGAGCTATGGCTACACCTTC
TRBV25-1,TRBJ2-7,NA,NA,CASSRETGRYEQYF,TGTGCCAGCAGCCGCGAGACAGGTCGATACGAGCAGTACTTC
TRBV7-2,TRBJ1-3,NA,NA,CASSYSQGNTIYF,TGTGCCAGCAGCTATTCACAGGGAAACACCATATATTTT
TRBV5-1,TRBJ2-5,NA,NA,CASSPVNRPETQYF,TGCGCCAGCAGCCCGGTTAACCGCCCGGAGACCCAGTACTTC
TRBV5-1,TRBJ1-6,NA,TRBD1,CASRSTGDSPLHF,TGCGCCAGCAGGTCGACAGGGGATTCACCCCTCCACTTT
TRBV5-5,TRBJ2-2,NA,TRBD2,CASSRLAGDYTGELFF,TGTGCCAGCAGCCGACTAGCGGGGGACTACACCGGGGAGCTGTTTTTT
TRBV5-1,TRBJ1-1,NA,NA,CASSLAPQVNTEAFF,TGCGCCAGCAGCTTGGCCCCACAAGTGAACACTGAAGCTTTCTTT
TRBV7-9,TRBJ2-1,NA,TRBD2,CASSFSGGNNEQFF,TGTGCCAGCAGCTTTTCGGGGGGAAACAATGAGCAGTTCTTC
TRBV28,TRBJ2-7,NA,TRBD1,CASSLPGQGVYEQYF,TGTGCCAGCAGTTTGCCGGGACAGGGTGTTTACGAGCAGTACTTC
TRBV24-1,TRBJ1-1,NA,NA,CATSDAGMNTEAFF,TGTGCCACCAGTGACGCGGGAATGAACACTGAAGCTTTCTTT
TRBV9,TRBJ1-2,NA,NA,CASSVGRGDYGYTF,TGTGCCAGCAGCGTCGGCAGGGGCGACTATGGCTACACCTTC
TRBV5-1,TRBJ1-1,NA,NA,CASSLAPGMNTEAFF,TGCGCCAGCAGCTTGGCCCCGGGAATGAACACTGAAGCTTTCTTT
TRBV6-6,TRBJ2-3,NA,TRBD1,CASSYGTGGWQDTQYF,TGTGCCAGCAGTTATGGGACAGGGGGCTGGCAAGATACGCAGTATTTT
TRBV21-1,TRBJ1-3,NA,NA,CASSGQTVGNTIYF,TGTGCCAGCAGTGGGCAGACAGTTGGAAACACCATATATTTT
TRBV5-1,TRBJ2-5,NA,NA,CASSLGGGGYQETQYF,TGCGCCAGCAGCTTAGGAGGGGGCGGGTACCAAGAGACCCAGTACTTC
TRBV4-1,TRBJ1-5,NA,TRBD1,CASSPDGQGKSQPQHF,TGCGCCAGCAGCCCCGACGGACAGGGGAAGAGTCAGCCCCAGCATTTT
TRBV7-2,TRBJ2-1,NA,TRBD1,CASSLAGTGPYNEQFF,TGTGCCAGCAGCTTAGCTGGGACAGGGCCCTACAATGAGCAGTTCTTC
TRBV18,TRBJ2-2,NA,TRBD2,CASSPPNGGADGELFF,TGTGCCAGCTCACCACCGAACGGGGGGGCCGACGGGGAGCTGTTTTTT
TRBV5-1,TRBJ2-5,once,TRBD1,CASSSGQGRETQYF,TGCGCCAGCAGCAGCGGACAGGGGAGGGAGACCCAGTACTTC
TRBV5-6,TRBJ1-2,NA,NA,CASSSPKTPSYGYTF,TGTGCCAGCAGCTCCCCTAAAACCCCTAGCTATGGCTACACCTTC
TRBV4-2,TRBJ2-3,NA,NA,CASSQSSTDTQYF,TGTGCCAGCAGCCAATCTAGCACAGATACGCAGTATTTT
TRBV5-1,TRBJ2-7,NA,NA,CASSHGQISYEQYF,TGCGCCAGCAGCCACGGACAGATCTCCTACGAGCAGTACTTC
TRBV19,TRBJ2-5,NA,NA,CASSPPGGGRETQYF,TGTGCCAGTAGTCCCCCTGGTGGGGGCCGAGAGACCCAGTACTTC
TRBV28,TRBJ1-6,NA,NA,CASSFSTAGKSSPLHF,TGTGCCAGCAGTTTTTCCACGGCAGGGAAAAGTTCACCCCTCCACTTT
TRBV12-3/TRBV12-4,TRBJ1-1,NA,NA,CASSRVTEAFF,TGTGCCAGCAGCAGGGTTACTGAAGCTTTCTTT
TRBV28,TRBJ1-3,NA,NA,CASGLILSSGNTIYF,TGTGCCAGTGGACTAATCCTCAGCTCTGGAAACACCATATATTTT
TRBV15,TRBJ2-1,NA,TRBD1,CATSSLSGQAIPYNEQFF,TGTGCCACCAGCAGCCTCTCCGGACAGGCGATCCCCTACAATGAGCAGTTCTTC
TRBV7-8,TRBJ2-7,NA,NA,CASSTYSEQYF,TGTGCCAGCAGCACCTACAGCGAGCAGTACTTC
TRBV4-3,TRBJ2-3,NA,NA,CASSPSQEGDTQYF,TGCGCCAGCAGCCCCAGCCAGGAGGGAGATACGCAGTATTTT
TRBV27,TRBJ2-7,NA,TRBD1,CASSSPRDRVGAEYF,TGTGCCAGCAGTTCTCCTAGGGACAGGGTAGGGGCTGAGTACTTC
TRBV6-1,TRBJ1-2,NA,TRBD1,CASSEPAGQNRTNYGYTF,TGTGCCAGCAGTGAGCCCGCGGGACAGAATAGGACAAACTATGGCTACACCTTC
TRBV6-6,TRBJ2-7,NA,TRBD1,CASRGQGNSLQYF,TGTGCCAGCAGGGGACAGGGGAATTCTCTTCAGTACTTC
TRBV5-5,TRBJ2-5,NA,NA,CASTQVQETQYF,TGTGCCAGTACCCAGGTACAAGAGACCCAGTACTTC